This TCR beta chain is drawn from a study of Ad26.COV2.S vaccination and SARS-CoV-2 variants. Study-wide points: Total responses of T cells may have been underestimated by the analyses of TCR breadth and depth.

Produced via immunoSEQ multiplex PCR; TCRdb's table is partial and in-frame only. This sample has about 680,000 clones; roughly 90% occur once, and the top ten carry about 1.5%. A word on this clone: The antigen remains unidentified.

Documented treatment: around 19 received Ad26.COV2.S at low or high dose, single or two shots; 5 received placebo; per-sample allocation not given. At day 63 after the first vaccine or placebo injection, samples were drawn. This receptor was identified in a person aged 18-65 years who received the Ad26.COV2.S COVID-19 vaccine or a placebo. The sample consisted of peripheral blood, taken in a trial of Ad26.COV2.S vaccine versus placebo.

The CDR3 protein is CASSPSTVRSYGYTF. The CDR3 DNA is TGTGCCAGCAGCCCCTCGACAGTCCGGAGCTATGGCTACACCTTC. The V call is TRBV3-1 (or the pseudogene TRBV3-2), the J call TRBJ1-2, with D tentatively TRBD1 (5 bases). CDR3 length: 15 amino acids. The germline V and J ends were trimmed by 4 bases and 4 bases, with 16 bases remaining between them. Germline loops: CDR1 LGHDT, CDR2 YNNKEL (reference sequence).